The 23 T cell receptor beta chains below were found in one sample sequenced in a study of blood T cell repertoires in COVID-19. The protocol was immunoSEQ multiplex PCR, while the TCRdb copy is restricted to in-frame clones and leaves out a portion. The sample has roughly 130,000 clones, 90% seen once. Sequenced input: peripheral blood. The receptors come from a man aged 50 to 60 with active COVID-19.

The chain couples TRBV5-1 to TRBJ2-1; D possibly corresponds to TRBD1 (6 bases). CDR3 length equals 14 residues. The V gene's germline CDR1 is SGHRS and CDR2 YFSETQ. With 2 bases removed from V and 5 bases from J, the gap between germline ends came to 11 bases. CDR3 in amino acids: CASSLPRTDNEQFF. The DNA for the CDR3 is TGCGCCAGCAGCTTACCTCGGACAGACAATGAGCAGTTCTTC.

The chain is built from TRBV11-2 and TRBJ2-2; D unresolved. Trimming pared 3 bases from V and 0 bases from J, leaving 2 bases between. The CDR3 sequence is 13 residues long. The germline V gene has CDR1 SGHAT and CDR2 FQNNGV. CDR3: CASSFTNTGELFF. CDR3 in DNA: TGTGCCAGCAGCTTTACGAACACCGGGGAGCTGTTTTTT.

This chain connects TRBV3-1 (or the pseudogene TRBV3-2) to TRBJ2-5; 8 bases align to TRBD2. This CDR3 comprises 16 residues. The germline gives CDR1 LGHDT, CDR2 YNNKEL (reference sequence). The junction had 9 bases not matched to a gene; V was cut back by 2 bases and J by 4 bases. This chain's CDR3 is CASSQPGTLAAETQYF. CDR3 DNA sequence: TGTGCCAGCAGCCAACCCGGAACACTAGCGGCAGAGACCCAGTACTTC.

The chain combines TRBV6-1 with TRBJ1-2; D not resolved. Germline lookup yields CDR1 MNHNS and CDR2 SASEGT. CDR3 length equals 14 residues. V lost 0 bases and J 5 bases, leaving 10 bases between the germline ends. The CDR3, as DNA: TGTGCCAGCAGTGAAGCAGGGTCGGGGTATGGCTACACCTTC. As protein: CASSEAGSGYGYTF.

V gene TRBV4-2 combines with J gene TRBJ2-2, with 12 positions matching TRBD2. This CDR3 has 16 residues. Unmatched junction bases numbered 10, after V lost 10 bases and J lost 4 bases. CDR1 and CDR2 (germline): LGHNA, YNFKEQ. DNA for the CDR3: TGTGCCACACAAATGGGGACTAGCGGGCTCACCGGGGAGCTGTTTTTT. It is translated as CATQMGTSGLTGELFF.

The chain uses TRBV30 and TRBJ1-2; D might be TRBD1 (5 bases). The germline V gene encodes CDR1 GTSNPN and CDR2 SVGIG (reference sequence). The CDR3 is made up of 14 amino acids. V lost 4 bases to trimming and J lost 6 bases, with 18 bases between them. CDR3 region: CAWTENQGIDGYTF. The CDR3, as DNA: TGTGCCTGGACAGAGAACCAGGGAATAGATGGCTACACCTTC. The full variable domain, completed using reference TRBV30 and TRBJ1-2, is SQTIHQWPATLVQPVGSPLSLECTVEGTSNPNLYWYRQAAGRGLQLLFYSVGIGQISSEVPQNLSASRPQDRQFILSSKKLLLSDSGFYLCAWTENQGIDGYTFGSGTRLTVV.

J is TRBJ1-4 and V is TRBV11-2; 7 bases agree with TRBD1. Germline CDR1 reads SGHAT; CDR2 reads FQNNGV. This CDR3 comprises 16 residues. The J segment lost 8 bases and the V segment lost 0 bases, leaving 9 bases of the junction unmatched. CDR3 DNA sequence: TGTGCCAGCAGCTTAGAGATACAGGGGTTTAGGGAAAAACTGTTTTTT. Encoded protein: CASSLEIQGFREKLFF. The full variable domain, in which reference TRBV11-2 and TRBJ1-4 provide the parts outside the CDR3, is EAGVAQSPRYKIIEKRQSVAFWCNPISGHATLYWYQQILGQGPKLLIQFQNNGVVDDSQLPKDRFSAERLKGVDSTLKIQPAKLEDSAVYLCASSLEIQGFREKLFFGSGTQLSVL.

This chain uses TRBV10-2 with TRBJ1-6; D might be TRBD1 (5 bases). Germline CDR1 WSHSY, CDR2 SAAADI. V shed 4 bases and J shed 5 bases, with 18 bases lying between them. This CDR3 has 17 residues. This CDR3 is CASSVLRQGRDNSPLHF. The CDR3 coding sequence is TGCGCCAGCAGTGTTTTGCGGCAGGGTCGGGATAATTCACCCCTCCACTTT.

The rearrangement uses TRBV15 and TRBJ2-1, with TRBD2 matching over 11 bases. The germline gives CDR1 LNHNV, CDR2 YYDKDF (reference sequence). The V and J ends lost 5 bases and 9 bases, in that order; junction bases with no gene match: 18. The CDR3 has 18 residues. The CDR3, as DNA: TGTGCCACCAGCTCCCAACCGGGACTAGCGGCCCTCAGCGGTGAGCAGTTCTTC. It is translated as CATSSQPGLAALSGEQFF.

The chain carries TRBV2 and TRBJ1-5; perhaps TRBD1 as D (6 bases). The V end was cut by 0 bases, the J end by 2 bases, with 8 bases between. Germline loops: CDR1 SNHLY, CDR2 FYNNEI. The CDR3 is made up of 15 amino acids. In DNA, the CDR3 is TGTGCCAGCAGTGAAGCAAACAGGGGCAATCAGCCCCAGCATTTT. Translation gives CASSEANRGNQPQHF. Drawing the rest from reference TRBV2 and TRBJ1-5, the complete variable domain is EPEVTQTPSHQVTQMGQEVILRCVPISNHLYFYWYRQILGQKVEFLVSFYNNEISEKSEIFDDQFSVERPDGSNFTLKIRSTKLEDSAMYFCASSEANRGNQPQHFGDGTRLSIL.

This chain uses TRBV5-6 with TRBJ2-7; D is undetermined. V lost 0 bases to trimming and J lost 0 bases, with 4 bases between them. The CDR3 is 13 amino acids. Germline loops: CDR1 SGHDT, CDR2 YYEEEE. As DNA, the CDR3 is TGTGCCAGCAGCTTGGTTAGCTCCTACGAGCAGTACGTC. As protein: CASSLVSSYEQYV.

V usage is TRBV6-5 and J usage is TRBJ1-5; TRBD1 is a possible D gene (5 bases). The CDR3 totals 15 residues. Germline CDR1 MNHEY, CDR2 SVGAGI. Trimming left V 6 bases short and J 6 bases short, with 18 bases between. The CDR3 is CASSVAMGEGQPQHF. The CDR3 bases are TGTGCCAGCAGCGTTGCTATGGGGGAGGGTCAGCCCCAGCATTTT.

This chain connects TRBV19 to TRBJ1-5; D uncertain. The germline CDR1 and CDR2 sequences are LNHDA and SQIVND (reference sequence). Trimming cost V 10 bases and J 2 bases, with 12 bases left between them. This CDR3 contains 13 residues. CDR3 sequence: CATREVGNQPQHF. The CDR3 DNA reads as TGTGCCACGAGGGAGGTAGGCAATCAGCCCCAGCATTTT. The full variable domain, its missing parts supplied by reference TRBV19 and TRBJ1-5, is DGGITQSPKYLFRKEGQNVTLSCEQNLNHDAMYWYRQDPGQGLRLIYYSQIVNDFQKGDIAEGYSVSREKKESFPLTVTSAQKNPTAFYLCATREVGNQPQHFGDGTRLSIL.

V usage is TRBV2 and J usage is TRBJ2-3, with D perhaps TRBD2 (6 bases). This CDR3 is 14 amino acids long. Trimming removed 6 bases from V and 2 bases from J, with 12 bases in between. The germline V gene encodes CDR1 SNHLY and CDR2 FYNNEI. The DNA of the CDR3 is TGTGCCAGCAGGAGGGCGGGGTTCACAGATACGCAGTATTTT. This codes for CASRRAGFTDTQYF.

This sequence joins TRBV7-9 and TRBJ2-2, with D perhaps matching TRBD2 (5 bases). CDR1 and CDR2 (germline): SEHNR, FQNEAQ (reference sequence). The CDR3 runs to 15 residues. V was cut by 2 bases and J by 7 bases, with 14 bases left in between. CDR3 region: CASSLSGSNGGELFF. The CDR3 DNA is TGTGCCAGCAGCTTAAGTGGGAGTAATGGCGGGGAGCTGTTTTTT.

The rearrangement links TRBV18 to TRBJ2-7; perhaps TRBD1 as D (5 bases). CDR1 and CDR2 (germline): KGHSH, LQKENI. V dropped 6 bases and J dropped 6 bases, with 18 bases sitting between them. This CDR3 contains 14 residues. The CDR3 sequence is CASSGSREVAEQYV. CDR3 coding DNA: TGTGCCAGCTCGGGGTCCAGGGAAGTTGCCGAGCAGTACGTC.

The chain joins TRBV11-2 to TRBJ2-3; D not resolved. V was cut by 1 base and J by 3 bases, with 5 bases left in between. Germline lookup yields CDR1 SGHAT and CDR2 FQNNGV. This CDR3 comprises 13 residues. The CDR3 reads CASSLALTDTQYF. CDR3 nucleotides: TGTGCCAGCAGCTTAGCTTTAACAGATACGCAGTATTTT.

On this clone itself: A far larger clone is only one base removed, so a read error is likely. This specimen includes other DNA sequences encoding the same CDR3. The chain has TRBV4-1 and TRBJ2-2, with 7 bases identical to TRBD2. The V segment lost 2 bases and the J segment 0 bases; nucleotides outside the gene matches: 15. The CDR3 sequence is 20 residues long. CDR1 is MGHRA and CDR2 is YSYEKL in the germline V gene. The CDR3 reads CASSQQLGGGGAANTGELFF. CDR3 nucleotides: TGCGCCAGCAGCCAACAATTGGGGGGGGGTGGAGCCGCGAACACCGGGGAGCTGTTTTTT.

This chain connects TRBV11-2 to TRBJ2-5; D is unclear. The CDR3 length is 12 residues. Germline loops: CDR1 SGHAT, CDR2 FQNNGV. Trimming removed 5 bases from V and 1 base from J, with 5 bases in between. For the CDR3, the DNA is TGTGCCAGCAGCCAAATCCAAGAGACCCAGTACTTC. This sequence encodes CASSQIQETQYF.

This clone was seen only once. Distinct nucleotide sequences in the sample also encode this CDR3. This chain joins TRBV10-1 and TRBJ2-1; D is undetermined. Trimming cost V 8 bases and J 0 bases, with 8 bases left between them. The CDR3 contains 13 residues. From germline, CDR1 is WNHNN and CDR2 SYGVQD (reference sequence). The DNA for the CDR3 is TGCGCCAGCTCTAAGAGCTCCTACAATGAGCAGTTCTTC. This gives the protein CASSKSSYNEQFF.

This clone appeared a single time. In the same sample, other DNA sequences code for this CDR3. The J gene is TRBJ1-1, the V gene TRBV19, with a possible D match to TRBD1 (6 bases). V gave up 11 bases and J gave up 4 bases, with 17 bases separating them. CDR3 length: 13 amino acids. From germline, CDR1 is LNHDA and CDR2 SQIVND (reference sequence). CDR3 region: CAVRPGEGTEAFF. In DNA form, the CDR3 reads TGTGCCGTCCGGCCAGGGGAGGGCACTGAAGCTTTCTTT.

This rearrangement joins TRBV12-3 or TRBV12-4 to TRBJ2-5; no definite D call. The CDR3 is 11 amino acids. The V end lost 1 base, the J end lost 10 bases, and 7 bases lay between the germline ends. The CDR3 DNA sequence: TGTGCCAGCAGTTTAGACGGCGGCCAGTACTTC. It is translated as CASSLDGGQYF.

The chain is built from TRBV11-2 and TRBJ2-2; D is ambiguous. Deletions cut 3 bases from V and 5 bases from J, with 7 bases between. There are 13 residues in the CDR3. Germline CDR1 and CDR2: SGHAT and FQNNGV. The CDR3 is CASSLMRTGELFF. The CDR3 nucleotides are TGTGCCAGCAGCTTGATGAGAACCGGGGAGCTGTTTTTT.